Presented here are 3 T cell receptor beta chains from one specimen sequenced in a study of molecular identifiers for immune sequencing clone quantification. TCRdb itself ran the PCR reads through MiXCR, one entry per CDR3 protein. The sample consists of some 580,000 distinct CDR3 sequences, about 25% of them appearing once. Material for sequencing was naive CD8+ T cells from blood, with Jurkat cell RNA spiked in. Described subset: FACS-sorted CD8+CD4-CCR7+CD45RA+ naive T cells. These receptors were collected from a human donor in good health. Some libraries in this study had Jurkat cell RNA spiked in.

V gene TRBV15 combines with J gene TRBJ2-1, with 8 bases fitting TRBD1. CDR1 is LNHNV and CDR2 is YYDKDF in the germline V gene (reference sequence). The CDR3 totals 18 residues. J lost 8 bases, V lost 0 bases, and 15 bases had no gene match. In DNA, the CDR3 is TGTGCCACCAGCAGAGATCGGGGGACAGGACCTCGCGGCGATGAGCAGTTCTTC. This translates into CATSRDRGTGPRGDEQFF.

This chain links TRBV6-1 with TRBJ1-1; the D is unclear. The CDR3 runs to 16 residues. Trimming cost V 6 bases and J 2 bases, with 19 bases left between them. CDR1 is MNHNS and CDR2 is SASEGT in the germline V gene. This CDR3 reads CASSQFPSGSNTEAFF. DNA for the CDR3: TGTGCCAGCAGCCAATTTCCCTCCGGAAGCAACACTGAAGCTTTCTTT.

This clonotype occurred many times. This rearrangement joins TRBV7-6 to TRBJ2-7; 12 bases match TRBD1. Losses at the gene ends were 5 bases for V and 2 bases for J; bases not matched to a gene: 19. Per germline, CDR1 SGHVS and CDR2 FNYEAQ. There are 20 residues in the CDR3. CDR3 bases: TGTGCCAGCAGCCTTATAGCTTCCGGGACAGGGGGCTACAAAACCTACGAGCAGTACTTC. It translates to CASSLIASGTGGYKTYEQYF. The whole variable domain, filled in from reference TRBV7-6 and TRBJ2-7, reads GAGVSQSPRYKVTKRGQDVALRCDPISGHVSLYWYRQALGQGPEFLTYFNYEAQQDKSGLPNDRFSAERPEGSISTLTIQRTEQRDSAMYRCASSLIASGTGGYKTYEQYFGPGTRLTVT.